Below, one TCR beta chain is given with its context. Its antigen is not known. Looked up from germline, CDR1 is MGHRA and CDR2 is YSYEKL. CDR3 length equals 19 residues. Trimming cost V 0 bases and J 0 bases; bases outside gene matches: 9. The data were taken from a study of cytomegalovirus exposure and HLA in healthy donors. Study-wide results and caveats: Per a later analysis, 16,951 TCR beta sequences showed association with HLA alleles at 0.05 false discovery rate. The classifier reportedly diagnosed cytomegalovirus status with high sensitivity and specificity. In an earlier analysis, about 87% or about 30%: the productive usage of most TCR beta V segments.

The PCR employed 60 Vbeta primers together with 13 Jbeta primers. Only in-frame clones appear in the TCRdb table, and some are missing; sequencing was by immunoSEQ multiplex PCR. Of about 180,000 clones listed, 55% to 75% are singletons. Sequenced: PBMCs. The TCR sequence derives from a human donor in good health. This chain joins TRBV4-1 and TRBJ2-3; TRBD1 matches at 10 bases. The CDR3 DNA follows: TGCGCCAGCAGCCAAGAGCGGACAGGGGGTGAAATTAGCACAGATACGCAGTATTTT. This codes for CASSQERTGGEISTDTQYF.